Below are 21 T cell receptor beta chains sequenced from a single sample in a study of CD8+ T cells in alopecia areata. Treatment in this sample: oral pan-JAK inhibitor, 5-10 mg twice daily. Once RNA had been extracted, it was reverse transcribed into cDNA to act as the sequencing template. Method: immunoSEQ multiplex PCR; TCRdb's copy keeps in-frame clones and lacks some. The sample consists of 98,000 or so clones, more than 55% of them appearing once. This sample comprised CD8+ T cells sorted from blood, obtained at week 4, from a patient treated with tofacitinib. The receptors derive from a human donor with alopecia areata.

The chain is built from TRBV27 and TRBJ1-1; D is perhaps TRBD1 (5 bases). The CDR3 runs to 13 residues. Trimming pared 6 bases from V and 1 base from J, leaving 9 bases between. Germline CDR1 reads MNHEY; CDR2 reads SMNVEV (reference sequence). This chain's CDR3 is CASSRGWNTEAFF. The CDR3 DNA reads TGTGCCAGCAGCCGGGGCTGGAACACTGAAGCTTTCTTT.

The CDR3 loop is CSVEDSDLSSYEQYF. CDR3 DNA sequence: TGCAGCGTTGAAGACTCAGATCTAAGCTCCTACGAGCAGTACTTC. The rearrangement links TRBV29-1 to TRBJ2-7; D remains unclear. Germline assignment: CDR1 SQVTM and CDR2 ANQGSEA. This CDR3 spans 15 amino acids. The V and J ends lost 0 bases and 0 bases respectively, with 12 bases between them.

This chain uses TRBV20-1 with TRBJ1-1; D is unresolved. Trimming took off 6 bases at V and 4 bases at J, with 6 bases between the two ends. Looked up from germline, CDR1 is DFQATT and CDR2 is SNEGSKA (reference sequence). CDR3 size: 10 residues. CDR3 sequence: CSAGPTEAFF. The CDR3 DNA is TGCAGTGCCGGGCCCACTGAAGCTTTCTTT.

This clone was observed a handful of times. The chain joins TRBV27 to TRBJ1-5; perhaps TRBD1 as D (5 bases). The V end was cut by 4 bases, the J end by 10 bases, with 17 bases between. Germline CDR1 reads MNHEY; CDR2 reads SMNVEV (reference sequence). CDR3 length: 14 amino acids. The CDR3 DNA sequence: TGTGCCAGCAGTTATGGAGGGGACTTGAGTCCCCAGCATTTT. Encoded protein: CASSYGGDLSPQHF.

The V gene is TRBV2, the J gene TRBJ2-5, with 7 bases fitting TRBD2. Trimming removed 3 bases from V and 2 bases from J; junction bases left unmatched: 6. The CDR3 is 15 residues long. Germline CDR1 is SNHLY and CDR2 is FYNNEI. The CDR3 DNA sequence: TGTGCCAGCAGTGATCCTAGCGGTTTTCAAGAGACCCAGTACTTC. Translated, it gives CASSDPSGFQETQYF.

This clone has more than one count but fewer than ten. The chain combines TRBV29-1 with TRBJ1-3; TRBD1 is a possible D gene (5 bases). Germline V gene data show CDR1 as SQVTM and CDR2 as ANQGSEA. The CDR3 extends over 18 amino acids. The V end was cut by 0 bases, the J end by 4 bases, with 22 bases between. CDR3 coding DNA: TGCAGCGTTGAAGATCTCCGTTCGGGGGATGTTCGGGGAAACACCATATATTTT. Its protein is CSVEDLRSGDVRGNTIYF.

The CDR3 coding sequence is TGCGCCAGCAGCCCTACGGGACAGGGAAAGGGCTACACCTTC. Translated, it gives CASSPTGQGKGYTF. The rearrangement uses TRBV4-3 and TRBJ1-2; 9 bases fit TRBD1. CDR3 size: 14 residues. From germline, CDR1 is LGHNA and CDR2 YSLEER. With V trimmed by 4 bases and J by 8 bases, 8 bases remained unmatched.

This rearrangement joins TRBV5-1 to TRBJ1-2; weak D call: TRBD1 (6 bases). V was pared by 0 bases and J by 8 bases, with 14 bases between. Germline V gives CDR1 SGHRS, CDR2 YFSETQ. The CDR3 is 14 residues long. The CDR3 sequence is CASSLATGSEGYTF. Written as DNA, the CDR3 is TGCGCCAGCAGCTTGGCCACAGGGTCTGAAGGCTACACCTTC.

CDR3 in DNA: TGTGCCAGCAGCTTGGGGACGGGGTTCTACGAGCAGTACTTC. Protein sequence: CASSLGTGFYEQYF. The chain uses TRBV5-6 and TRBJ2-7, with D maybe TRBD2 (5 bases). The CDR3 extends over 14 amino acids. Germline V gene data show CDR1 as SGHDT and CDR2 as YYEEEE. Trimming took off 0 bases at V and 3 bases at J, with 10 bases between the two ends.

V and J are TRBV19 and TRBJ1-1; tentatively, D is TRBD1 (5 bases). This CDR3 has 13 residues. The V gene lost 7 bases and the J gene lost 4 bases, with 13 bases spanning the gap. Per germline, CDR1 LNHDA and CDR2 SQIVND (reference sequence). As DNA, the CDR3 is TGTGCCAGTAACAAGGCAGGGCGCACTGAAGCTTTCTTT. It is translated as CASNKAGRTEAFF.

This clone has only a few counts. J is TRBJ2-7 and V is TRBV7-9; D is unclear. The CDR3 covers 12 residues. Germline loops: CDR1 SEHNR, CDR2 FQNEAQ (reference sequence). The V end lost 5 bases, the J end lost 0 bases, and 5 bases lay between the germline ends. CDR3 sequence: CASSQASYEQYF. The CDR3 DNA reads TGTGCCAGCAGCCAGGCCTCCTACGAGCAGTACTTC.

This clone was seen a few times. This specimen includes other DNA sequences encoding the same CDR3. The V call is TRBV5-1, the J call TRBJ2-5; 9 bases align to TRBD2. The trim removed 0 bases at V and 2 bases at J, leaving 2 bases unmatched. CDR1 SGHRS and CDR2 YFSETQ come from the germline V gene. The CDR3 totals 15 residues. CDR3 region: CASSLERGVQETQYF. CDR3 sequence (DNA): TGCGCCAGCAGCTTGGAGCGGGGGGTTCAAGAGACCCAGTACTTC.

The chain is built from TRBV7-2 and TRBJ1-1, with D possibly being TRBD1 (6 bases). Trimming removed 5 bases at V and 6 bases at J, with 22 bases between. This CDR3 contains 16 residues. Germline V CDR1 and CDR2: SGHTA, FQGNSA. The CDR3 sequence is CASSHGHRAKRAEAFF. DNA of the CDR3: TGTGCCAGCAGCCACGGGCACAGGGCAAAAAGGGCTGAAGCTTTCTTT.

The rearrangement uses TRBV4-1 and TRBJ1-1; D is unclear. Trimming stripped 0 bases from V and 0 bases from J, with 14 bases between. The germline CDR1 and CDR2 sequences are MGHRA and YSYEKL. This CDR3 contains 17 residues. DNA of the CDR3: TGCGCCAGCAGCCAAGATAATGTCCAGGCGATGAACACTGAAGCTTTCTTT. This sequence encodes CASSQDNVQAMNTEAFF.

The table lists this clone with a few counts. The chain joins TRBV7-2 to TRBJ1-4; no firm D call. The V end lost 1 base, the J end lost 6 bases, and 0 bases lay between the germline ends. The CDR3 is 11 amino acids. The germline V gene has CDR1 SGHTA and CDR2 FQGNSA. CDR3 sequence (DNA): TGTGCCAGCAGCTTAGATGAAAAACTGTTTTTT. Translation: CASSLDEKLFF.

The chain employs TRBV7-6 and TRBJ2-1; maybe TRBD2 (5 bases). The V gene lost 1 base and the J gene lost 9 bases, with 10 bases spanning the gap. Germline V gene sequence: CDR1 SGHVS, CDR2 FNYEAQ. The CDR3 covers 13 residues. The CDR3 nucleotides read TGTGCCAGCAGCTTAGGGGAGACACGTGAGCAGTTCTTC. It specifies CASSLGETREQFF.

This clone has more than one count but fewer than ten. The rearrangement joins TRBV5-1 to TRBJ1-2; the D is unclear. Trimming pared 0 bases from V and 4 bases from J, leaving 1 base between. Germline V gene sequence: CDR1 SGHRS, CDR2 YFSETQ. The CDR3 spans 11 residues. CDR3 DNA sequence: TGCGCCAGCAGCTTGGGCTATGGCTACACCTTC. Its protein is CASSLGYGYTF.

The chain couples TRBV7-6 to TRBJ2-1; D is ambiguous. Looked up from germline, CDR1 is SGHVS and CDR2 is FNYEAQ. The CDR3 length is 16 residues. Trimming removed 1 base at V and 7 bases at J, with 17 bases between. CDR3 sequence reads: CASSLDSRIVINEQFF. CDR3 nucleotides: TGTGCCAGCAGCTTAGACTCTAGGATCGTTATAAATGAGCAGTTCTTC.

This clone turned up a few times. At one of its ends the junction is not consistent with the germline gene, which may arise from a read error. The chain carries TRBV28 and TRBJ2-5, with TRBD2 as a possible D gene (5 bases). This CDR3 region has 15 residues. CDR1 is MDHEN and CDR2 is SYDVKM in the germline V gene. The chain's CDR3 is CAGRHSGGSQETQYF. In nucleotides, the CDR3 is TGTGCCGGCAGACACTCCGGCGGGTCCCAAGAGACCCAGTACTTC.

This chain joins TRBV6-5 and TRBJ1-2; D remains unclear. This CDR3 has 16 residues. The V and J ends lost 0 bases and 2 bases respectively, with 13 bases between them. Germline CDR1 is MNHEY and CDR2 is SVGAGI. The CDR3 reads CASSYSYYDANYGYTF. CDR3 coding DNA: TGTGCCAGCAGTTACTCGTATTACGACGCCAACTATGGCTACACCTTC.

The chain links TRBV29-1 to TRBJ1-2; 10 positions agree with TRBD1. Per germline, CDR1 SQVTM and CDR2 ANQGSEA. After removal of 8 bases from V and 7 bases from J, the junction contained 10 bases not matched to a gene. The CDR3 is made up of 13 amino acids. In DNA form, the CDR3 reads TGCAGCACCTCCGGGACAGGGGTACTTGGCTACACCTTC. Protein: CSTSGTGVLGYTF.